The present T cell receptor (beta chain) was sequenced within a study of shared clonotypes between healthy human individuals. The CDR3 has 14 amino acids. V was shortened by 6 bases and J by 2 bases, with 14 bases between the two germline ends. From germline, CDR1 is SNHLY and CDR2 FYNNEI. The table lists this clone with a count of one. Researchers divided each subset's genomic DNA evenly across several immunoSEQ plates. The data were produced by immunoSEQ multiplex PCR, yet TCRdb's version contains in-frame clones alone and is incomplete. Of about 1,900,000 clones in the sample, about 95% were seen once. The naive CD8 subset, CD45RO-negative cells positively selected for CCR7, excluded terminally differentiated effector memory CD45RA+ cells.

Sequencing was performed on naive CD8+ T cells sorted from blood. The J gene is TRBJ2-7, the V gene TRBV2; D is perhaps TRBD2 (6 bases). This sequence originates from a man between 18 and 29 years old in good health. The CDR3 DNA reads TGTGCCAGCAGGTGGGTAGCGGAGACCTACGAGCAGTACTTC. Residues: CASRWVAETYEQYF.